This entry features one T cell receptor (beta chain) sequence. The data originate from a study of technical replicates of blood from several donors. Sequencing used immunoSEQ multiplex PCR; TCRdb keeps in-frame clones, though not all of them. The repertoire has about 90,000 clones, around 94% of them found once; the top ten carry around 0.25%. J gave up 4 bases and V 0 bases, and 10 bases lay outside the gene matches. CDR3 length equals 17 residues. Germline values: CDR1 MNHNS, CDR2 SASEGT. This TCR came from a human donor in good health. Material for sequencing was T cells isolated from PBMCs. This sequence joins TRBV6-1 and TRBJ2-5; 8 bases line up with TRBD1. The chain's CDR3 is CASSEALTGVSVETQYF. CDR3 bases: TGTGCCAGCAGTGAAGCGCTGACAGGGGTATCAGTAGAGACCCAGTACTTC.